Given below is one TCR beta chain in context. CDR1 and CDR2 from the germline V gene are MDHEN and SYDVKM. J gave up 2 bases and V 5 bases, and 13 bases lay outside the gene matches. The CDR3 is 17 amino acids. The sample belongs to a study of T cell changes during pregnancy in multiple sclerosis. Clones were sequenced by immunoSEQ multiplex PCR, and TCRdb holds only the in-frame ones, with some missing. The data show fewer than 90,000 clones, with approximately 93% seen just once and about 1.7% held by the top ten. The sample consisted of peripheral blood, taken after pregnancy. The origin of this receptor is a female donor in good health, enrolled as a control in a pregnancy study. This sequence joins TRBV28 and TRBJ2-5, with 8 positions matching TRBD2. In nucleotides, the CDR3 is TGTGCCAGCAGTCCTGCAGCCCAGCGGGAGCCTCAAGAGACCCAGTACTTC. Translating it yields CASSPAAQREPQETQYF. Full variable domain (remainder filled in from reference TRBV28 and TRBJ2-5): DVKVTQSSRYLVKRTGEKVFLECVQDMDHENMFWYRQDPGLGLRLIYFSYDVKMKEKGDIPEGYSVSREKKERFSLILESASTNQTSMYLCASSPAAQREPQETQYFGPGTRLLVL.